A selection of T cell receptor beta chains follows, all from one sample in a study of blood T cell repertoires in COVID-19. TCRdb keeps only in-frame clones here, not all; method: immunoSEQ multiplex PCR. The sample records approximately 100,000 clones, 85% to 95% being singletons. The sequenced sample consisted of peripheral blood. The receptors shown here come from a man aged 45-60 years with active COVID-19. Each CDR3 is given with its conserved first and last residue. Fields, in order: CDR3 protein, V gene, J gene.

CASSLDQGSYEQYF	TRBV5-4	TRBJ2-7
CASSLTGGVNTDTQYF	TRBV7-3	TRBJ2-3
CATSATGETNEQFF	TRBV24-1	TRBJ2-1
CAFQDRYGEKLFF	TRBV28	TRBJ1-4
CSASKSGTTENTQYF	TRBV20-1	TRBJ2-3
CASRQGVSQPQHF	TRBV6-5	TRBJ1-5
CASSLLNYGYTF	TRBV28	TRBJ1-2
CASSQQGRVYLTEAFF	TRBV4-1	TRBJ1-1
CASSFPGSGNTIYF	TRBV28	TRBJ1-3
CASSPRNEQFF	TRBV7-9	TRBJ2-1
CASSARTGDSYEQYF	TRBV10-1	TRBJ2-7